These T cell receptor beta chains were read from a single sample in a study of identical twins. TCRdb reprocessed the 5' RACE reads with MiXCR, giving one entry per CDR3 protein. The sample lists around 490,000 distinct CDR3 sequences, roughly 15% occurring once. These same data were also listed under a study on yellow fever vaccine responses in identical twins.

Sequencing input: CD4+ T cells sorted from blood. All receptors derive from a woman between 18 and 29 years old in good health. CDR3s include the opening cysteine and the closing phenylalanine or tryptophan. The D gene is left open where the match is weak. Size values are once, few and many counts, or a class for expanded clones, and some rows have none.

CDR3nt: TGCAGTGCTAGACCCACAGGAGCGGCTTATGGCTACACCTTC
CDR3aa: CSARPTGAAYGYTF
abundance: few
v_gene: TRBV20-1
j_gene: TRBJ1-2
d_gene: -

CDR3nt: TGCGCCAGCCAAGGAGCGGAGGTGAACACCGGGGAGCTGTTTTTT
CDR3aa: CASQGAEVNTGELFF
abundance: -
v_gene: TRBV5-1
j_gene: TRBJ2-2
d_gene: -

CDR3nt: TGTGCCAGCAGTTTATACAACCCCTATGGCTACACCTTC
CDR3aa: CASSLYNPYGYTF
abundance: many
v_gene: TRBV12-3/TRBV12-4
j_gene: TRBJ1-2
d_gene: -

CDR3nt: TGTGCCAGCAGTTCGGAGCGGGGGGGAAACATTCAGTACTTC
CDR3aa: CASSSERGGNIQYF
abundance: few
v_gene: TRBV6-5
j_gene: TRBJ2-4
d_gene: TRBD2

CDR3nt: TGTGCCACCACTACCTCGGTCCGGGACAGTAGCACAGATACGCAGTATTTT
CDR3aa: CATTTSVRDSSTDTQYF
abundance: few
v_gene: TRBV10-3
j_gene: TRBJ2-3
d_gene: TRBD1

CDR3nt: TGCAGTGCTAGTGGACTGTACGAGCAGTACTTC
CDR3aa: CSASGLYEQYF
abundance: -
v_gene: TRBV20-1
j_gene: TRBJ2-7
d_gene: -

CDR3nt: TGTGCCAGCAGTTCGGGGGGCAGAGAAAAACTGTTTTTT
CDR3aa: CASSSGGREKLFF
abundance: -
v_gene: TRBV6-5
j_gene: TRBJ1-4
d_gene: -

CDR3nt: TGTGCCAGCATGGGGGGCCCAACCCGACGGGAAGCTTTCTTT
CDR3aa: CASMGGPTRREAFF
abundance: -
v_gene: TRBV6-1
j_gene: TRBJ1-1
d_gene: -

CDR3nt: TGTGCCAGCAAAGGACAGCCCGATGGCCCCCAGGGCATTCAGTACTTC
CDR3aa: CASKGQPDGPQGIQYF
abundance: -
v_gene: TRBV2
j_gene: TRBJ2-4
d_gene: -

CDR3nt: TGTGCCAGCAGCCGAGGCTGGACTAGCCAAGAGACCCAGTACTTC
CDR3aa: CASSRGWTSQETQYF
abundance: -
v_gene: TRBV3-1
j_gene: TRBJ2-5
d_gene: TRBD2

CDR3nt: TGTGCCAGCAGTGAACGAGGAGCGGGCACAGATACGCAGTATTTT
CDR3aa: CASSERGAGTDTQYF
abundance: -
v_gene: TRBV25-1
j_gene: TRBJ2-3
d_gene: -

CDR3nt: TGTGCCAGCAGTCCCATGGGACTAGCGGGAAGATACAATGAGCAGTTCTTC
CDR3aa: CASSPMGLAGRYNEQFF
abundance: few
v_gene: TRBV6-2/TRBV6-3
j_gene: TRBJ2-1
d_gene: TRBD2

CDR3nt: TGTGCCAGCAGCCAAGCACTAGCGGGCCTTTCCTACGAGCAGTACTTC
CDR3aa: CASSQALAGLSYEQYF
abundance: -
v_gene: TRBV3-1
j_gene: TRBJ2-7
d_gene: TRBD2

CDR3nt: TGCGCCAGCAGCGCACGGGGACAGGGGGAACGTGGCTACACCTTC
CDR3aa: CASSARGQGERGYTF
abundance: many
v_gene: TRBV5-1
j_gene: TRBJ1-2
d_gene: TRBD1

CDR3nt: TGTGCCAGCAGTGACTGGGACAGGGCTAACAGCTACACCTTC
CDR3aa: CASSDWDRANSYTF
abundance: -
v_gene: TRBV12-3/TRBV12-4
j_gene: TRBJ1-2
d_gene: TRBD1

CDR3nt: TGCGCCAGCAGCCAAGATAGCCAGCGGACGTCCTACAATGAGCAGTTCTTC
CDR3aa: CASSQDSQRTSYNEQFF
abundance: -
v_gene: TRBV4-1
j_gene: TRBJ2-1
d_gene: -

CDR3nt: TGTGCCAGCAGTGAAGCCTCGGGTCAGCCCCAGCATTTT
CDR3aa: CASSEASGQPQHF
abundance: -
v_gene: TRBV6-1
j_gene: TRBJ1-5
d_gene: -

CDR3nt: TGCAGTGCTAGAGAGGACAGGGGGAGAGAGACCCAGTACTTC
CDR3aa: CSAREDRGRETQYF
abundance: few
v_gene: TRBV20-1
j_gene: TRBJ2-5
d_gene: TRBD1